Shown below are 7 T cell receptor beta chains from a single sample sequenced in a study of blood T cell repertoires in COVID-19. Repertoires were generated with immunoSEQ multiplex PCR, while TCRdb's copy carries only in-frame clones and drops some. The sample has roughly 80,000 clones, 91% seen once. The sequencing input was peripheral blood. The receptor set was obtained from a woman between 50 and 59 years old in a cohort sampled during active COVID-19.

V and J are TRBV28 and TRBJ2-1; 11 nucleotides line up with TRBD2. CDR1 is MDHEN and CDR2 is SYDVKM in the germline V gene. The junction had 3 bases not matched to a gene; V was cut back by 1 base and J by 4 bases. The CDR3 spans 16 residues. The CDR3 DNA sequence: TGTGCCAGCAGTTTATTACTAGCGGGAGCATACAATGAGCAGTTCTTC. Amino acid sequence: CASSLLLAGAYNEQFF.

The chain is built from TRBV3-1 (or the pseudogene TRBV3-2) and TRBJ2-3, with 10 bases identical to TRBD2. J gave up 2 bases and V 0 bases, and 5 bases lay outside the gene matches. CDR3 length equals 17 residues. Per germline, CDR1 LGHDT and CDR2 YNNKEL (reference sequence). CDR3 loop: CASSQDLAGGYTDTQYF. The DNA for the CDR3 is TGTGCCAGCAGCCAAGACTTAGCGGGGGGTTACACAGATACGCAGTATTTT.

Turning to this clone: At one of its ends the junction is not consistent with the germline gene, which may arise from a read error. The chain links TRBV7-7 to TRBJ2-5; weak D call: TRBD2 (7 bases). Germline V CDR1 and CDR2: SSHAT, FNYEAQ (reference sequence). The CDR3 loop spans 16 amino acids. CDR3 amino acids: CASSRGGAVGKETQYF. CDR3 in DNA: TGTGCTAGCAGCCGAGGGGGGGCAGTGGGGAAAGAGACCCAGTACTTC.

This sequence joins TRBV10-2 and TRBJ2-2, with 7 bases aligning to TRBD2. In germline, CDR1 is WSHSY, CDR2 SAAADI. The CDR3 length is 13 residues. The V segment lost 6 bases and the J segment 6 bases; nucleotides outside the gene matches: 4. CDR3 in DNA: TGCGCCAGCAGAACTAGCGTCGCCGGGGAGCTGTTTTTT. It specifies CASRTSVAGELFF.

The CDR3 region has the DNA TGTGCCAGCAGCCAAGGGGACAGGGAGGACGAGCAGTACTTC. Translating gives CASSQGDREDEQYF. V is TRBV4-2 and J is TRBJ2-7, with 9 bases that match TRBD1. CDR1 and CDR2 (germline): LGHNA, YNFKEQ. Losses at the gene ends were 1 base for V and 5 bases for J; bases not matched to a gene: 3. The length of the CDR3 is 14 residues.

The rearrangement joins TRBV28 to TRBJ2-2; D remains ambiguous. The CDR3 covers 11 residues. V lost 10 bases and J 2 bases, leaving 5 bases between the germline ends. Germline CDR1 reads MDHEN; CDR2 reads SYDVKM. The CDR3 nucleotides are TGTGCCACTATTAACACCGGGGAGCTGTTTTTT. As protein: CATINTGELFF.

The CDR3 region has the DNA TGTGCCAGCAGCTTGGCCGGCGGGACCTCCTACGAGCAGTACTTC. The encoded protein is CASSLAGGTSYEQYF. This sequence joins TRBV5-4 and TRBJ2-7, with D possibly TRBD2 on 6 matching bases. Germline CDR1 reads SGHNT; CDR2 reads YYREEE (reference sequence). The CDR3 is 15 residues long. Trimming stripped 0 bases from V and 0 bases from J, with 10 bases between.